This TCR beta chain was sequenced in a study of blood T cell repertoires in COVID-19. V was trimmed by 0 bases and J by 3 bases, leaving 3 bases between them. The CDR3 sequence is 13 residues long. Germline CDR1 reads LNHDA; CDR2 reads SQIVND (reference sequence). The protocol was immunoSEQ multiplex PCR, while the TCRdb copy is restricted to in-frame clones and leaves out a portion. The data contain 150,000 to 200,000 clones, over 75% of them singletons. This clonotype was sampled from an elderly woman with acute or convalescent COVID-19. The chain links TRBV19 to TRBJ1-5, with unresolved D. The specimen sequenced was peripheral blood. Here the CDR3 reads CASSIDFNQPQHF. CDR3 coding DNA: TGTGCCAGTAGTATAGACTTCAATCAGCCCCAGCATTTT.